This T cell receptor (beta chain) was found in a study of T-cell memory formation after mild COVID-19. Overall study context: The TCR clusters were mostly specific to one donor.

Study results and limitations: Among contracting clones, CD4+ were mainly CM/EM and CD8+ enriched in EMRA. Later expanders leaned CD4+, whereas clones that contracted between day 15 and 85 were balanced CD4/CD8.

Each CDR3 protein is one row after TCRdb ran MiXCR on the 5' RACE reads. The top ten hold approximately 22% of the sample, which has hundreds of thousands of distinct CDR3 sequences, approximately 14% seen once. CDR1 is SGHDT and CDR2 is YYEEEE in the germline V gene. This CDR3 is built from 14 residues. This clonotype was seen a handful of times. Its target is unknown. Sequencing input: PBMCs or a T cell subset sorted from them (not recorded which). The chain couples TRBV5-6 to TRBJ2-7, with 8 bases fitting TRBD1. The sequence was collected from a man between 18 and 29 years old who had mild COVID-19 (a few samples of this study predate the infection). Cell type and time point are not known. This CDR3 is CASSQDRGPTNQNV. In DNA form, the CDR3 reads TGTGCCAGCAGCCAAGACAGGGGTCCAACTAATCAGAACGTC.